This T cell receptor (beta chain) was observed in a study of cytomegalovirus exposure and HLA in healthy donors. Across the whole study: Among the 400 or so donors who were genotyped, about 86% fell in the genetic ancestry cluster that is associated with self-reported Caucasian donors. Study-wide findings and caveats: In a later analysis, a genetic analysis reported fewer productive-TCR N-insertions in an Asian-associated ancestry cluster than the cohort average.

PCR used 60 Vbeta primers and 13 Jbeta primers. Only in-frame clones appear in the TCRdb table, and some are missing; sequencing was by immunoSEQ multiplex PCR. The sample has approximately 170,000 clones, 70% seen once. A remark on this clone: Its antigen is still unknown. Other nucleotide sequences in the sample specify the same CDR3.

This TCR came from a man aged 18 to 29 in good health and CMV-seropositive. Material for sequencing was PBMCs.

CDR3 residues: CASSGRDRGETQYF. The CDR3 DNA reads TGTGCCAGCAGCGGCCGGGACAGGGGAGAGACCCAGTACTTC. The chain uses TRBV7-8 and TRBJ2-5, with TRBD1 matching 10 bases. CDR1 is SGHVS and CDR2 is FQNEAQ in the germline V gene. CDR3 length: 14 amino acids. V dropped 5 bases and J dropped 4; count of bases not matched to a gene: 4. Full variable domain (missing parts from reference TRBV7-8 and TRBJ2-5): GAGVSQSPRYKVAKRGQDVALRCDPISGHVSLFWYQQALGQGPEFLTYFQNEAQLDKSGLPSDRFFAERPEGSVSTLKIQRTQQEDSAVYLCASSGRDRGETQYFGPGTRLLVL.